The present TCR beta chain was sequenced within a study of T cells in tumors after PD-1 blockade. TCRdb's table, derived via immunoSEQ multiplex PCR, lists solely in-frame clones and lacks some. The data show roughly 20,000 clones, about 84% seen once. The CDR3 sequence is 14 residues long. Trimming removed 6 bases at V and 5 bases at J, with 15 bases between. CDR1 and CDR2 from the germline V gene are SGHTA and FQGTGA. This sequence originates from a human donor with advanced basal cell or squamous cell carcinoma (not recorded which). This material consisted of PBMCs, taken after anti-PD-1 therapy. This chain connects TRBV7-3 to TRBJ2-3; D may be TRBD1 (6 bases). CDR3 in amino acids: CASSTGYGRDTQYF. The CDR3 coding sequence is TGTGCCAGCAGTACAGGGTACGGTAGAGATACGCAGTATTTT.